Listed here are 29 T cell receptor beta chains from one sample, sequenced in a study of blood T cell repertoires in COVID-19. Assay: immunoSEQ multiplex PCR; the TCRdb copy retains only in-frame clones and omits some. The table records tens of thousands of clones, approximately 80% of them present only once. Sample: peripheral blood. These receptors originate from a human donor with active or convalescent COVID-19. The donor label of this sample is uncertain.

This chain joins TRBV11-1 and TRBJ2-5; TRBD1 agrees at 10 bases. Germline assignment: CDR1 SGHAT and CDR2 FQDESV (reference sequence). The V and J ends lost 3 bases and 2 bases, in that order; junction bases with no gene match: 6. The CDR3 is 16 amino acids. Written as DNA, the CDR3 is TGTGCCAGCAGCTTTCCGACAGGGGGCCTGCAAGAGACCCAGTACTTC. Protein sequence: CASSFPTGGLQETQYF.

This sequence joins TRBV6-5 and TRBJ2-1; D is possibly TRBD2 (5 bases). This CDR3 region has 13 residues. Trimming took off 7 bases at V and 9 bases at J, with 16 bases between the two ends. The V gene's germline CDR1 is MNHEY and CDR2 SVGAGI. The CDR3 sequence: CASILDYLTEQFF. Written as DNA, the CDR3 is TGTGCCAGCATCCTCGACTATCTAACTGAGCAGTTCTTC.

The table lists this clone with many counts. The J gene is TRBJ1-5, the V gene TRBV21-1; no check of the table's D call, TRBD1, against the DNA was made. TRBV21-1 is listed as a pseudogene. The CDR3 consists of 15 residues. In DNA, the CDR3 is TGTGCCAGCAGCACTAGACAGGAATCCAATCAGCCCCAGCATTTT. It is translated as CASSTRQESNQPQHF.

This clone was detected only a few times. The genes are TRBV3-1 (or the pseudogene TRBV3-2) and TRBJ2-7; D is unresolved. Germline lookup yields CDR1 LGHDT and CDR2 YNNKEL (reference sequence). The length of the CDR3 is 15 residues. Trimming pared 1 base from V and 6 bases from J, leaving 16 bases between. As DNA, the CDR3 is TGTGCCAGCAGCCAAGTTTTACGCAATGAGGTCGAGCAGTACTTC. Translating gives CASSQVLRNEVEQYF.

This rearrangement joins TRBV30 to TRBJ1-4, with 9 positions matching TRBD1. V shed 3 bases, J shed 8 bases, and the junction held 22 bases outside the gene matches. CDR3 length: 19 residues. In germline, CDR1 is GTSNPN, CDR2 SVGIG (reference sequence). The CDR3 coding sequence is TGTGCCTGGAGCGGAGGAGGGGGACAGGGCTCTTTAGCGGTGGAAAAACTGTTTTTT. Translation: CAWSGGGGQGSLAVEKLFF.

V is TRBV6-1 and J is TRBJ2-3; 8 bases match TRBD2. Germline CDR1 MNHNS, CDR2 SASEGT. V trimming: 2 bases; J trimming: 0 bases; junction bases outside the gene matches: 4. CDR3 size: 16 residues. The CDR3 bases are TGTGCCAGCAGTGAATTGATAGCGGGAAGCACAGATACGCAGTATTTT. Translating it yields CASSELIAGSTDTQYF.

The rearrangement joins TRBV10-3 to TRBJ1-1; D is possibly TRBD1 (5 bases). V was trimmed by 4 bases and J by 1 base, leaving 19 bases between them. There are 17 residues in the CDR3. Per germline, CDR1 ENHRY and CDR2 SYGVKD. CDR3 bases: TGTGCCATCAGTGGCTTGGGGGGAGAATGGGGGAACACTGAAGCTTTCTTT. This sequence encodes CAISGLGGEWGNTEAFF.

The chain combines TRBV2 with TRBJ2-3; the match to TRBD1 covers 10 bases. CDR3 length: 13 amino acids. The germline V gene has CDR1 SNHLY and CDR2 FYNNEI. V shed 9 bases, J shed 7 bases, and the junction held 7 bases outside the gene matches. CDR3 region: CARETGGVNTQYF. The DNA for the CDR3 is TGTGCCAGGGAGACAGGGGGCGTAAATACGCAGTATTTT.

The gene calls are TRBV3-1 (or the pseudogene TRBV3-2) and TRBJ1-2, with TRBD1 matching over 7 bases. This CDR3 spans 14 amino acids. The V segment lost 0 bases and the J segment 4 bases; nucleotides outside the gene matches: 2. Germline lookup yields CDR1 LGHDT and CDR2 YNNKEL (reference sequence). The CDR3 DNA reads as TGTGCCAGCAGCCAAGAAGACAGGGTCTATGGCTACACCTTC. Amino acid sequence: CASSQEDRVYGYTF.

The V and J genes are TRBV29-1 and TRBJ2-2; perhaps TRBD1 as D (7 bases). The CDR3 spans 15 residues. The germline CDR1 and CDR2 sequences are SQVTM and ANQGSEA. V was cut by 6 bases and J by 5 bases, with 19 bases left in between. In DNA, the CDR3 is TGCAGCGTCGAACCCGGACAGGCGGGAACCGGGGAGCTGTTTTTT. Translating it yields CSVEPGQAGTGELFF.

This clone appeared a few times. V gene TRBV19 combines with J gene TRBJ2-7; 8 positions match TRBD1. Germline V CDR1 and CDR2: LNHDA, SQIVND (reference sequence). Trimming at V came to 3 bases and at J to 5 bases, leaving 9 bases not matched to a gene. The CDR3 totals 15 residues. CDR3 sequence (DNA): TGTGCCAGTAGTATTTCAGGGGGCGCTGCCCACGAGCAGTACTTC. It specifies CASSISGGAAHEQYF.

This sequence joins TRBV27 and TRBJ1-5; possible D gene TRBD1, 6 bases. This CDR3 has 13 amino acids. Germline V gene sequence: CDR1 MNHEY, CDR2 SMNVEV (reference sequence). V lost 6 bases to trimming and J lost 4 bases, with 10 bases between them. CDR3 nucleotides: TGTGCCAGCAGCCCCGACAGGAATCAGCCCCAGCATTTT. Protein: CASSPDRNQPQHF.

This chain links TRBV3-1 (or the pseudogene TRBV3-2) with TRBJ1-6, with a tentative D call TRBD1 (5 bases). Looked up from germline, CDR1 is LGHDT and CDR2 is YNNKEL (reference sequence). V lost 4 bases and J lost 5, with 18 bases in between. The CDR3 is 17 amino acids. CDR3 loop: CASSRKMGGTDNSPLHF. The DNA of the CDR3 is TGTGCCAGCAGCCGAAAAATGGGGGGGACCGATAATTCACCCCTCCACTTT.

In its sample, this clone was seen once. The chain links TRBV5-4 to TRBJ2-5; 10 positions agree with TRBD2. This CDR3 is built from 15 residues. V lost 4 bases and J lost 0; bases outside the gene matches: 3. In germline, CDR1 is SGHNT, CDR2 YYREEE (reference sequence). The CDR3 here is CASSRTSGYQETQYF. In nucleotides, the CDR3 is TGTGCCAGCAGCCGGACTAGCGGATACCAAGAGACCCAGTACTTC.

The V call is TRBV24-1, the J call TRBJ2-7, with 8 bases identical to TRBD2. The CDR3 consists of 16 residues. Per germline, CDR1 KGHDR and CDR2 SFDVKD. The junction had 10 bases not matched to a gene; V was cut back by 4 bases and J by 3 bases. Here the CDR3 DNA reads TGTGCCACCAGTGACCGGGGGGGGCGAGAGAGCTACGAGCAGTACTTC. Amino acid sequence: CATSDRGGRESYEQYF.

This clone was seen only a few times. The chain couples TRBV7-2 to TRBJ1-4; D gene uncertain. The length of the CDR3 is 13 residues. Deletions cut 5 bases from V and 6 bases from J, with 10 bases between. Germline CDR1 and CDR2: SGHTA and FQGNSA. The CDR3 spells CASSPRPYEKLFF. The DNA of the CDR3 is TGTGCCAGCAGCCCTAGACCGTATGAAAAACTGTTTTTT.

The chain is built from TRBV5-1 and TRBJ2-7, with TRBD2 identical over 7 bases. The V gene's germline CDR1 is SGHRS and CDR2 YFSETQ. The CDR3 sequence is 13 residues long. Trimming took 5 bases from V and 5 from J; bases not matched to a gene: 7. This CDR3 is CASSLGTTDEQYF. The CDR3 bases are TGCGCCAGCAGTCTCGGGACTACGGACGAGCAGTACTTC.

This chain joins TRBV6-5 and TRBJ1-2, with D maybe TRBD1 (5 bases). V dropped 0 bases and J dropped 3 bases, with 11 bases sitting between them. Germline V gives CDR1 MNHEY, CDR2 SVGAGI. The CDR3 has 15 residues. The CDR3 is CASSYSPGKDYGYTF. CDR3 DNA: TGTGCCAGCAGTTACTCGCCAGGGAAGGACTATGGCTACACCTTC.

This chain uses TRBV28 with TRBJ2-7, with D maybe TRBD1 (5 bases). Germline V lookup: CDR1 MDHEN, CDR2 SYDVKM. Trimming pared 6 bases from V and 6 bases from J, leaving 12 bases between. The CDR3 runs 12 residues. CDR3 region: CASSTDRGEQYF. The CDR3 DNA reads TGTGCCAGCAGCACCGACAGAGGCGAGCAGTACTTC.

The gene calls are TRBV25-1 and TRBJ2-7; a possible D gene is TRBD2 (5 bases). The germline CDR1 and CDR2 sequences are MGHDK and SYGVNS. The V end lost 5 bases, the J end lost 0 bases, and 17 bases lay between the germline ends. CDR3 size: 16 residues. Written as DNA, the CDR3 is TGTGCCAGCAGTCCTCACGCGGGCTATAACTCCTACGAGCAGTACTTC. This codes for CASSPHAGYNSYEQYF.

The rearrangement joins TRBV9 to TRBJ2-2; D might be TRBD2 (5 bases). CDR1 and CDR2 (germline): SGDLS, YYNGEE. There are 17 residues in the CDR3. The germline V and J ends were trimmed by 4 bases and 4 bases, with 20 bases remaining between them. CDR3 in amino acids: CASSPPRGDILTGELFF. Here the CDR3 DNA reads TGTGCCAGCAGCCCCCCCCGGGGAGACATTCTCACCGGGGAGCTGTTTTTT.

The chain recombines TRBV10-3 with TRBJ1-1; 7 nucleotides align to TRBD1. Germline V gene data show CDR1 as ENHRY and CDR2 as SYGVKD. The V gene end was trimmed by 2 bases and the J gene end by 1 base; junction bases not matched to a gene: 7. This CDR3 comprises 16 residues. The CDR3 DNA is TGTGCCATCAGTGAGGACTTATCAGGGGGGAACACTGAAGCTTTCTTT. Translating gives CAISEDLSGGNTEAFF.

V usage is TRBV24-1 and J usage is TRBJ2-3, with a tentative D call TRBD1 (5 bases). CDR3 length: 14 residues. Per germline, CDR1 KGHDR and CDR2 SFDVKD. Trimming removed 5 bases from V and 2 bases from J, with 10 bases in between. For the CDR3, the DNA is TGTGCCACCAGTGGGCGACAGCACACAGATACGCAGTATTTT. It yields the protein CATSGRQHTDTQYF.

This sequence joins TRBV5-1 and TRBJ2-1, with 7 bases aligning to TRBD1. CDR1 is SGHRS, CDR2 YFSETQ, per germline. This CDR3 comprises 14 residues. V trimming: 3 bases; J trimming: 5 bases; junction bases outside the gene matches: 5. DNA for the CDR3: TGCGCCAGCAGCTGGAGACAGGGCGACAATGAGCAGTTCTTC. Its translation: CASSWRQGDNEQFF. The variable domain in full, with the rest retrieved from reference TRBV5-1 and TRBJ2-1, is KAGVTQTPRYLIKTRGQQVTLSCSPISGHRSVSWYQQTPGQGLQFLFEYFSETQRNKGNFPGRFSGRQFSNSRSEMNVSTLELGDSALYLCASSWRQGDNEQFFGPGTRLTVL.

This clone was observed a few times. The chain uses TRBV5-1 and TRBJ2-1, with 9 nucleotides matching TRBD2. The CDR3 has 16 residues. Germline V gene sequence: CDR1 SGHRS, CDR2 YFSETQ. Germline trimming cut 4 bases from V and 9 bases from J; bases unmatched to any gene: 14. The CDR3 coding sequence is TGCGCCAGCAGCGTCACCGGGACTAGCATTAGTGGTGAGCAGTTCTTC. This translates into CASSVTGTSISGEQFF.

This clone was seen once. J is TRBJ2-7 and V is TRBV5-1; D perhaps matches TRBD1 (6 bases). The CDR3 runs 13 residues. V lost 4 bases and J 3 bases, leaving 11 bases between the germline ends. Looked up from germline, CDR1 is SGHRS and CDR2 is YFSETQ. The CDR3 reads CASSPEGGYEQYF. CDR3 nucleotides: TGCGCCAGCAGCCCTGAAGGGGGCTACGAGCAGTACTTC.

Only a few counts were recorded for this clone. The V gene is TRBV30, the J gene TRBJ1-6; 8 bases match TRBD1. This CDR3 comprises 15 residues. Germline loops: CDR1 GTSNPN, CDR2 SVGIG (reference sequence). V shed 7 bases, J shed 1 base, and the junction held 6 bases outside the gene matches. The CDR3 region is CASRQGRSYNSPLHF. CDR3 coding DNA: TGTGCCTCAAGACAGGGGAGGTCCTATAATTCACCCCTCCACTTT. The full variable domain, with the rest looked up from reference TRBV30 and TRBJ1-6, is SQTIHQWPATLVQPVGSPLSLECTVEGTSNPNLYWYRQAAGRGLQLLFYSVGIGQISSEVPQNLSASRPQDRQFILSSKKLLLSDSGFYLCASRQGRSYNSPLHFGNGTRLTVT.

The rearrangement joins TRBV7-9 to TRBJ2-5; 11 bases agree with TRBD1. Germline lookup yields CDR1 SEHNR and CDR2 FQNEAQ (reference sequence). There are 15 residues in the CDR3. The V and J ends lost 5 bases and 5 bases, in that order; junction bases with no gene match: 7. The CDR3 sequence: CASSPRTGGAETQYF. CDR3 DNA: TGTGCCAGCAGCCCACGGACAGGGGGCGCGGAGACCCAGTACTTC.

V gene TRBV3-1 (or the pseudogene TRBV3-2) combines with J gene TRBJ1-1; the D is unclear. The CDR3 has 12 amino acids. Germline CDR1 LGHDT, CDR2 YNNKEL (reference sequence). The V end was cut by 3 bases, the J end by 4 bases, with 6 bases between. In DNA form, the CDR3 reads TGTGCCAGCAGCCATGGCAGCACTGAAGCTTTCTTT. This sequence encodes CASSHGSTEAFF.